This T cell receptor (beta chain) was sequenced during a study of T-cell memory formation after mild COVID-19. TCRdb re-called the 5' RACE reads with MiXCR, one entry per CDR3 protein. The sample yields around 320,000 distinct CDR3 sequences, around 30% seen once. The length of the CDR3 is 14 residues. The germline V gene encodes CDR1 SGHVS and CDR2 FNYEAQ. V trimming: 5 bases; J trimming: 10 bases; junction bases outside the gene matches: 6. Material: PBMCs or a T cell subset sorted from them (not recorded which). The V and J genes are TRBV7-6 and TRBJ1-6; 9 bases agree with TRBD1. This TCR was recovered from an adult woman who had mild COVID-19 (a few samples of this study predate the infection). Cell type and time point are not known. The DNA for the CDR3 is TGTGCCAGCAGCCCAACAGGGGGCTGGTCACCCCTCCACTTT. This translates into CASSPTGGWSPLHF.